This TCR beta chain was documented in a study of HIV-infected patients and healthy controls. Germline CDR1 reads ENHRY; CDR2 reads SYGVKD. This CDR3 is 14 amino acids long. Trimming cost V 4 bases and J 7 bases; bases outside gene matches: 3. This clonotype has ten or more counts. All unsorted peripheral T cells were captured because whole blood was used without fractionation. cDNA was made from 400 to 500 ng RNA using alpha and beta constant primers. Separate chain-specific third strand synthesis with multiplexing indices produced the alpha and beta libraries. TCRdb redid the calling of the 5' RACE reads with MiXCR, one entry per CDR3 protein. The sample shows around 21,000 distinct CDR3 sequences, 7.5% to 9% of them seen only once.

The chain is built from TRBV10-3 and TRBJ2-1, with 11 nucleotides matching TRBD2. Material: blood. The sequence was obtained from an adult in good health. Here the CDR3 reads CAISGRTSGNEQFF. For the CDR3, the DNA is TGTGCCATCAGTGGAAGGACTAGCGGGAATGAGCAGTTCTTC.